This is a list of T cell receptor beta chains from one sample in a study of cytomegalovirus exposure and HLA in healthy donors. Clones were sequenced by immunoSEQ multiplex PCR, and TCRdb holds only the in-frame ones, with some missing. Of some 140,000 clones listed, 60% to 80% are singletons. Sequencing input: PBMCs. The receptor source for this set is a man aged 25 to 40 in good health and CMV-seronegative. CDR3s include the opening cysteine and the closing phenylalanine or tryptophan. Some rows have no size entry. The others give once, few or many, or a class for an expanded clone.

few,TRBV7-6,CASSWGTVSTDTQYF
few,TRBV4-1,CASSQGEFIGELFF
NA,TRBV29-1,CSAGAGRSEQYF
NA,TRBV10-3,CAISGQSDEGDEQYF
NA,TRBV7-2,CASSLVVGAGQYF
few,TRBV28,CASTGIAGGSYNEQFF
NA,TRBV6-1,CASSGLSERAYNEQFF
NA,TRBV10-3,CAISARGDRGGGSSYEQYF
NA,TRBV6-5,CASSRSGSFDNEQFF
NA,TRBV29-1,CSVRKTKYEQFF
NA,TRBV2,CASTPLGLLTDTQYF